This paragraph covers one TCR beta chain sequence. The entry originates in a study of shared clonotypes between healthy human individuals. Generated by immunoSEQ multiplex PCR, the TCRdb table keeps only in-frame clones and is missing some. The data show 2 million to 2.5 million clones, 95% seen once. The CDR3 covers 12 residues. V dropped 8 bases and J dropped 0 bases, with 5 bases sitting between them. The germline V gene has CDR1 MNHEY and CDR2 SMNVEV (reference sequence). Healthy adults negative for HIV, lacking recent acute infections or vaccinations, served as donors. The authors divided CD4+ cells into CD45RA+ naive and CD45RA-negative memory subsets.

The chain joins TRBV27 to TRBJ1-3; D remains ambiguous. Sequencing used naive CD4+ T cells sorted from blood. The subset was: CD45RA+ positively selected. The clonotype was recovered from a man in his late teens or twenties in good health. For the CDR3, the DNA is TGTGCCAGCGGGTACTCTGGAAACACCATATATTTT. It encodes CASGYSGNTIYF.